The T cell receptor beta chain described here comes from a study of CD8 T cells in Susac syndrome. RNA amounts of roughly 0.5 to 1 ug underwent reverse transcription with random hexamers. immunoSEQ multiplex PCR amplified TCR beta CDR3 across 54 Vbeta, 13 Jbeta. From the immunoSEQ multiplex PCR reads, TCRdb called clonotypes with MiXCR, one entry per CDR3 protein. Here the sample spans 180,000 or so distinct CDR3 sequences, about 95% being singletons. The authors sequenced TCR beta from blood CD8+ and CD4+ T cells. Controls were healthy donors (matched for age and sex). CD8+ and CD4+ T cells were negatively isolated; TEMRA cells were FACS-enriched. CDR3 size: 15 residues. Germline V gene data show CDR1 as SGHRS and CDR2 as YFSETQ. V lost 1 base and J lost 7; bases outside the gene matches: 11.

The sequenced sample was CD4+ T cells from PBMCs. The sequence was collected from a human donor in good health. V is TRBV5-1 and J is TRBJ2-7, with 7 bases fitting TRBD2. The CDR3 reads CASSLSAIGGGEQYF. The CDR3 nucleotides read TGCGCCAGCAGCTTGTCTGCTATTGGCGGGGGAGAGCAGTACTTC. Filled out from reference TRBV5-1 and TRBJ2-7, the complete variable domain reads KAGVTQTPRYLIKTRGQQVTLSCSPISGHRSVSWYQQTPGQGLQFLFEYFSETQRNKGNFPGRFSGRQFSNSRSEMNVSTLELGDSALYLCASSLSAIGGGEQYFGPGTRLTVT.